This TCR beta chain was obtained from a study of blood T cell repertoires in COVID-19. Study background: COVID-19 samples, acute and convalescent, were from the United States, Italy and Spain.

Methods used by the authors: Cell counts per sample came from amplifying reference gene primers. TCRdb keeps only in-frame clones here, not all; method: immunoSEQ multiplex PCR. The V and J calls and the clone size are those of that table, but D and trimming were determined from the DNA. The table has 61,000 or so clones, 88% seen once; the top ten hold 18%. Trimming pared 5 bases from V and 2 bases from J, leaving 17 bases between. The CDR3 consists of 16 residues. Germline V lookup: CDR1 MNHEY, CDR2 SVGEGT. Sequencing was performed on peripheral blood. The V call is TRBV6-2 or TRBV6-3, the J call TRBJ2-3; D might be TRBD1 (6 bases). The clonotype comes from a woman of 80 years or more with active COVID-19. Here the CDR3 DNA reads TGTGCCAGCAGTCATTCACCCCGGGACAACACAGATACGCAGTATTTT. Translating it yields CASSHSPRDNTDTQYF.